In its sample, the clone carrying this T cell receptor beta chain was seen a few times. Antigen unknown. These data are taken from a study of post-analysis software for immune sequencing data. Looking at the study overall: Progressive-relapsing, secondary progressive and relapsing-remitting multiple sclerosis were among the disease courses included. Overall study results and limits: A handful of TRBV segments appeared more often in patients than in controls, and TRBV5-6, TRBV5-1 and TRBV20-1 were among these.

Prepared libraries of TCR beta cDNA carried unique molecular identifiers. T cells numbering roughly 0.9 to 10 million yielded cDNA molecules that totaled about 500,000. TCRdb reanalysed the PCR reads using MiXCR and keeps one entry per CDR3 protein. The sample yields 500,000 to 600,000 distinct CDR3 sequences, about 40% seen once. The CDR3 is 13 amino acids. Per the germline V gene, CDR1 is WSHSY and CDR2 is SAAADI. With 2 bases clipped from V and 8 bases from J, the junction kept 5 bases outside the gene matches. The V gene is TRBV10-2, the J gene TRBJ1-2; 7 bases match TRBD1. The sequenced sample consisted of blood. This receptor was taken from a girl between 5 and 17 years old with multiple sclerosis. The CDR3 sequence is CASSEEGAYGYTF. In nucleotides, the CDR3 is TGCGCCAGCAGTGAGGAGGGGGCTTACGGCTACACCTTC.